This T cell receptor (beta chain) was captured in a study of cytomegalovirus exposure and HLA in healthy donors. About the research overall: A subsequent analysis stated that the roughly 130 validation repertoires were run on the same platform as the roughly 620 first-cohort repertoires.

Assay used: immunoSEQ multiplex PCR; TCRdb lists only in-frame clones, some missing. The table includes around 150,000 clones, roughly nine tenths detected once. The length of the CDR3 is 15 residues. V lost 4 bases and J lost 8; bases outside the gene matches: 13. Germline V gene data show CDR1 as MNHNS and CDR2 as SASEGT. This clone was counted between two and nine times. Its antigen is unknown. General study points: Cytomegalovirus-associated TCR beta chains were listed, numbering 150 to 200. Most TCR sequences proved rare, with some public TCRs found in many donors. Using the classifier, cytomegalovirus status was reportedly diagnosed with high specificity and sensitivity.

This TCR derives from a woman in her late teens or twenties in good health and CMV-seropositive. The sequencing input was PBMCs. The genes are TRBV6-1 and TRBJ1-2; the match to TRBD1 covers 7 bases. CDR3 in DNA: TGTGCCAGCAGTGTTACGACAGGGAACTATCAGGGCTACACCTTC. This encodes CASSVTTGNYQGYTF.